The 25 T cell receptor beta chains reported below all come from one sample, sequenced in a study of cytomegalovirus exposure and HLA in healthy donors. Sequencing was performed with immunoSEQ multiplex PCR; in TCRdb, only in-frame clones are kept and a portion is missing. In the table there are over 200,000 clones, about 91% of which are singletons. The sample consisted of PBMCs. These receptors were obtained from a woman aged 18-29 years in good health and CMV-seronegative.

There are many counts of this clone. The rearrangement joins TRBV9 to TRBJ2-7; 12 positions agree with TRBD1. There are 14 residues in the CDR3. V was pared by 4 bases and J by 5 bases, with 4 bases of the junction left unmatched. Per germline, CDR1 SGDLS and CDR2 YYNGEE. CDR3: CASSLRDRGHEQYF. CDR3 DNA sequence: TGTGCCAGCAGCCTCCGGGACAGGGGGCACGAGCAGTACTTC.

The rearrangement links TRBV7-2 to TRBJ1-3; a possible D gene is TRBD1 (6 bases). V was pared by 5 bases and J by 14 bases, with 22 bases between. This CDR3 spans 14 amino acids. Germline V lookup: CDR1 SGHTA, CDR2 FQGNSA. CDR3 sequence (DNA): TGTGCCAGCAGCGCAGACCTAATACCGGGACACGTATATTTT. As protein: CASSADLIPGHVYF.

The chain combines TRBV20-1 with TRBJ1-1; perhaps TRBD1 as D (6 bases). V was pared by 7 bases and J by 6 bases, with 12 bases between. The CDR3 runs 11 residues. The germline V gene has CDR1 DFQATT and CDR2 SNEGSKA (reference sequence). CDR3: CSEFAGAEAFF. The CDR3 DNA reads as TGCAGTGAATTCGCAGGGGCTGAAGCTTTCTTT.

This rearrangement joins TRBV4-1 to TRBJ2-3; 8 bases line up with TRBD1. This CDR3 spans 17 amino acids. Germline trimming cut 3 bases from V and 1 base from J; bases unmatched to any gene: 9. The germline V gene encodes CDR1 MGHRA and CDR2 YSYEKL. CDR3 protein: CASSQSPGTGGTDTQYF. As DNA, the CDR3 is TGCGCCAGCAGCCAGTCACCCGGGACAGGCGGCACAGATACGCAGTATTTT.

The CDR3 loop is CASSHRQAAGNTIYF. In DNA, the CDR3 is TGTGCCAGCAGCCATCGACAGGCGGCGGGAAACACCATATATTTT. The chain couples TRBV4-2 to TRBJ1-3; TRBD1 is a possible D gene (6 bases). The V end was cut by 3 bases, the J end by 4 bases, with 13 bases between. The CDR3 spans 15 residues. The germline gives CDR1 LGHNA, CDR2 YNFKEQ.

The chain recombines TRBV27 with TRBJ1-1; TRBD1 matches 8 bases. Germline CDR1 is MNHEY and CDR2 is SMNVEV (reference sequence). The CDR3 length is 15 residues. V gave up 6 bases and J gave up 1 base; unmatched junction bases: 7. The CDR3 bases are TGTGCCAGCAGGCTACAGGGGGTGGGGAACACTGAAGCTTTCTTT. Its protein is CASRLQGVGNTEAFF.

The gene calls are TRBV5-4 and TRBJ2-5; TRBD2 agrees at 16 bases. This CDR3 region has 17 residues. Germline-derived CDR1 and CDR2 are SGHNT and YYREEE (reference sequence). V trimming: 4 bases; J trimming: 3 bases; junction bases outside the gene matches: 6. The CDR3 loop is CASSPGLAGGPEETQYF. The CDR3 nucleotides are TGTGCCAGCAGCCCGGGACTAGCGGGAGGGCCGGAAGAGACCCAGTACTTC.

This clone was seen a handful of times. The V gene is TRBV28, the J gene TRBJ2-7; 7 nucleotides align to TRBD1. The CDR3 is 13 residues long. CDR1 is MDHEN, CDR2 SYDVKM, per germline. This CDR3 is CATKRGQTYEQYF. The DNA for the CDR3 is TGTGCTACTAAACGGGGACAGACCTACGAGCAGTACTTC.

This clone was observed a few times. V is TRBV18 and J is TRBJ2-7, with 7 nucleotides matching TRBD1. The junction had 5 bases not matched to a gene; V was cut back by 6 bases and J by 6 bases. From germline, CDR1 is KGHSH and CDR2 LQKENI. The CDR3 runs to 12 residues. The CDR3 sequence is CASSHDRAEQYF. The CDR3 DNA reads TGTGCCAGCTCCCATGACAGGGCCGAGCAGTACTTC. Full variable domain (missing parts from reference TRBV18 and TRBJ2-7): NAGVMQNPRHLVRRRGQEARLRCSPMKGHSHVYWYRQLPEEGLKFMVYLQKENIIDESGMPKERFSAEFPKEGPSILRIQQVVRGDSAAYFCASSHDRAEQYFGPGTRLTVT.

This chain links TRBV6-5 with TRBJ2-5, with D possibly being TRBD1 (6 bases). In germline, CDR1 is MNHEY, CDR2 SVGAGI. Trimming removed 4 bases at V and 2 bases at J, with 17 bases between. CDR3 size: 16 residues. In DNA, the CDR3 is TGTGCCAGCAGTTCCTGGGGGCGACTCCGTCAAGAGACCCAGTACTTC. Translated, it gives CASSSWGRLRQETQYF.

Only a few counts were recorded for this clone. The V call is TRBV2, the J call TRBJ2-1; 7 bases agree with TRBD1. V dropped 2 bases and J dropped 6; count of bases not matched to a gene: 4. Germline CDR1 reads SNHLY; CDR2 reads FYNNEI. The CDR3 is 14 residues long. This CDR3 reads CASSEFTGVNEQFF. In nucleotides, the CDR3 is TGTGCCAGCAGTGAATTCACAGGGGTCAATGAGCAGTTCTTC.

This chain links TRBV6-5 with TRBJ2-1; 7 nucleotides agree with TRBD2. CDR1 and CDR2 from the germline V gene are MNHEY and SVGAGI. The J segment lost 7 bases and the V segment lost 2 bases, leaving 5 bases of the junction unmatched. The CDR3 spans 14 residues. The chain's CDR3 is CASSYVGGRNEQFF. CDR3 nucleotides: TGTGCCAGCAGTTACGTGGGCGGGAGAAATGAGCAGTTCTTC.

This clone showed up just once. The CDR3: CASSETNQYTDEQYF. CDR3 coding DNA: TGCGCCAGCAGTGAGACGAACCAATACACCGACGAGCAGTACTTC. This chain links TRBV10-1 with TRBJ2-7; no firm D call. The V and J ends lost 2 bases and 5 bases respectively, with 16 bases between them. Germline CDR1 and CDR2: WNHNN and SYGVQD (reference sequence). The CDR3 runs 15 residues.

This clone was seen only once. The rearrangement joins TRBV6-1 to TRBJ2-3; D is perhaps TRBD1 (5 bases). V lost 2 bases and J 0 bases, leaving 12 bases between the germline ends. The germline gives CDR1 MNHNS, CDR2 SASEGT. The length of the CDR3 is 16 residues. The CDR3 spells CASSEFRGSSTDTQYF. In nucleotides, the CDR3 is TGTGCCAGCAGTGAATTTAGGGGTTCGAGCACAGATACGCAGTATTTT.

The CDR3 coding sequence is TGTGCCAGCATTAAAGCAGGGCGAGGCTACACCTTC. Its translation: CASIKAGRGYTF. The chain combines TRBV28 with TRBJ1-2; perhaps TRBD1 as D (5 bases). The CDR3 runs 12 residues. Deletions cut 7 bases from V and 8 bases from J, with 14 bases between. Germline lookup yields CDR1 MDHEN and CDR2 SYDVKM.

J is TRBJ2-3 and V is TRBV18; a possible D gene is TRBD2 (6 bases). V shed 5 bases and J shed 2 bases, with 17 bases lying between them. Germline CDR1 reads KGHSH; CDR2 reads LQKENI. The CDR3 length is 16 residues. The CDR3 DNA reads TGTGCCAGCTCAGCCCTAAGAGCGGGCCACACAGATACGCAGTATTTT. Translating gives CASSALRAGHTDTQYF.

The CDR3, as DNA: TGTGCCAGCAGTCTCCGGACAGACTCTAATGAAAAACTGTTTTTT. Translated, it gives CASSLRTDSNEKLFF. V and J are TRBV27 and TRBJ1-4, with D possibly matching TRBD1 (6 bases). This CDR3 spans 15 amino acids. Trimming stripped 5 bases from V and 3 bases from J, with 13 bases between. Germline V gene data show CDR1 as MNHEY and CDR2 as SMNVEV (reference sequence).

This clone was observed a single time. The V call is TRBV5-1, the J call TRBJ1-1, with 8 bases lining up with TRBD1. Germline V gene sequence: CDR1 SGHRS, CDR2 YFSETQ. V trimming: 4 bases; J trimming: 2 bases; junction bases outside the gene matches: 4. CDR3 length equals 14 residues. The CDR3 is CASSGTGRNTEAFF. The CDR3 bases are TGCGCCAGCAGCGGGACAGGCAGAAACACTGAAGCTTTCTTT.

This clone was seen once. The chain has TRBV14 and TRBJ1-1, with unresolved D. V shed 5 bases and J shed 5 bases, with 15 bases lying between them. Germline V gives CDR1 SGHDN, CDR2 FVKESK. This CDR3 is 14 amino acids long. CDR3 sequence (DNA): TGTGCCAGCAGCTCGACCCCCTCAGGAACTGAAGCTTTCTTT. This gives the protein CASSSTPSGTEAFF.

This clone was counted once. The chain couples TRBV27 to TRBJ1-5, with D possibly matching TRBD1 (5 bases). Germline CDR1 MNHEY, CDR2 SMNVEV (reference sequence). V shed 6 bases and J shed 6 bases, with 12 bases lying between them. The CDR3 spans 13 residues. The CDR3 loop reads CASRGLLGQPQHF. CDR3 DNA: TGTGCCAGCAGGGGACTGTTAGGTCAGCCCCAGCATTTT.

The CDR3 DNA reads as TGCGCCAGCAGCCAGGAAAGGACTAGATACCGCAATGAGCAGTTCTTC. This sequence encodes CASSQERTRYRNEQFF. The chain couples TRBV4-1 to TRBJ2-1; TRBD2 matches at 7 bases. With V trimmed by 3 bases and J by 6 bases, 11 bases remained unmatched. Per the germline V gene, CDR1 is MGHRA and CDR2 is YSYEKL. The CDR3 covers 16 residues.

The chain has TRBV7-3 and TRBJ2-1; 12 bases align to TRBD2. Germline V gene data show CDR1 as SGHTA and CDR2 as FQGTGA. The junction had 10 bases not matched to a gene; V was cut back by 1 base and J by 0 bases. The CDR3 runs 20 residues. The CDR3 protein is CASSLIGLAGGLSSYNEQFF. DNA for the CDR3: TGTGCCAGCAGCTTAATCGGCCTAGCGGGAGGGCTGAGCTCCTACAATGAGCAGTTCTTC. The whole variable domain, filled in from reference TRBV7-3 and TRBJ2-1, reads GAGVSQTPSNKVTEKGKYVELRCDPISGHTALYWYRQSLGQGPEFLIYFQGTGAADDSGLPNDRFFAVRPEGSVSTLKIQRTERGDSAVYLCASSLIGLAGGLSSYNEQFFGPGTRLTVL.

The chain has TRBV29-1 and TRBJ2-2, with 7 bases matching TRBD2. The CDR3 contains 14 residues. Germline V gene sequence: CDR1 SQVTM, CDR2 ANQGSEA. The junction had 6 bases not matched to a gene; V was cut back by 4 bases and J by 4 bases. The CDR3 region is CSVGGGRLTGELFF. The CDR3 nucleotides are TGCAGCGTTGGGGGGGGGAGGCTCACCGGGGAGCTGTTTTTT.

V is TRBV5-1 and J is TRBJ2-5; 7 nucleotides match TRBD1. CDR3 length: 16 residues. The ends lost 0 bases at V and 9 bases at J; junction bases unmatched: 14. Germline V gene lookup returns CDR1 SGHRS and CDR2 YFSETQ. The CDR3 sequence: CASSLAFTGANGAQYF. The CDR3 DNA sequence: TGCGCCAGCAGCTTGGCCTTTACAGGGGCCAATGGGGCCCAGTACTTC. Complete variable domain (other parts from reference TRBV5-1 and TRBJ2-5): KAGVTQTPRYLIKTRGQQVTLSCSPISGHRSVSWYQQTPGQGLQFLFEYFSETQRNKGNFPGRFSGRQFSNSRSEMNVSTLELGDSALYLCASSLAFTGANGAQYFGPGTRLLVL.

This chain joins TRBV30 and TRBJ2-5; TRBD1 agrees at 8 bases. J was trimmed by 5 bases and V by 5 bases; bases with no gene match: 4. The CDR3 spans 12 residues. The germline gives CDR1 GTSNPN, CDR2 SVGIG (reference sequence). The CDR3 DNA reads TGTGCCTGGGACAGGGGACAGGAGACCCAGTACTTC. Residues: CAWDRGQETQYF. Combining the CDR3 with reference TRBV30 and TRBJ2-5 gives the whole variable domain SQTIHQWPATLVQPVGSPLSLECTVEGTSNPNLYWYRQAAGRGLQLLFYSVGIGQISSEVPQNLSASRPQDRQFILSSKKLLLSDSGFYLCAWDRGQETQYFGPGTRLLVL.